This paragraph covers one TCR beta chain sequence. This specimen comes from a study of blood T cell repertoires in COVID-19. Turning to the study itself: Sources were T cells, B-cell-depleted T cells, or PBMCs; the material itself was cDNA or gDNA.

Libraries were prepared by immunoSEQ multiplex PCR; TCRdb keeps only in-frame clonotypes and omits some of them. In the table there are nearly 25,000 clones, about 91% of which are singletons. The CDR3 loop spans 17 amino acids. CDR1 is MGHRA and CDR2 is YSYEKL in the germline V gene. V gave up 0 bases and J gave up 0 bases, with 14 bases separating them. Sequenced sample: peripheral blood. The sequence was collected from a man in his 70s with active COVID-19. The chain combines TRBV4-1 with TRBJ1-1; a weak D match, TRBD1 (5 bases). The CDR3 coding sequence is TGCGCCAGCAGCCAAGATGGGGCAGAATCCATGAACACTGAAGCTTTCTTT. Translation gives CASSQDGAESMNTEAFF.